The source of this T cell receptor (beta chain) is a study of T cell clonality in common variable immunodeficiency. Study-wide results and caveats: CVID patient heterogeneity limited repertoire-clinical complication correlations. Compared with healthy controls, CVID subjects showed increased TCRbeta clonality, mostly in about a third.

Sequencing used immunoSEQ multiplex PCR; TCRdb keeps in-frame clones, though not all of them. The sample shows 40,000 to 55,000 clones, no singletons; the ten largest hold more than 9%. This clone showed up many times. What it recognizes is unknown. The read terminates 3 residues ahead of where the CDR3 ends, so the germline J gene completes it. The length of the CDR3 is 16 residues. V lost 0 bases to trimming and J lost 6 bases; unmatched junction nucleotides: 7. Germline V gene lookup returns CDR1 SGHDN and CDR2 FVKESK. The rearrangement uses TRBV14 and TRBJ2-1, with TRBD2 matching over 8 bases. This clonotype originated in a person between 18 and 75 years old in good health. Sequencing was done on a sample of peripheral blood mononuclear cells. The CDR3 DNA, read in part, is TGTGCCAGCAGCCAAGATGGACTAGCCCGGACCAATGAG. Encoded protein: CASSQDGLARTNE. The complete CDR3 reads CASSQDGLARTNEQFF.